A selection of T cell receptor beta chains follows, all from one sample in a study of response to subunit inactivated influenza vaccine. TCRdb analysed the RT-PCR reads with MiXCR anew, one entry per CDR3 protein. The sample has 550,000 to 650,000 distinct CDR3 sequences, about 11% seen once. The sequencing used PBMCs from blood, collected on the day of vaccination. Receptor source: a man aged 50-59 years who received an inactivated influenza vaccine. Each CDR3 is given with its conserved first and last residue. The D gene is left open where the match is weak. Clone size is stated in some rows and not others, as once, few, many or a class when expanded.

V,D,size,J,DNA,CDR3
TRBV29-1,TRBD1,many,TRBJ2-7,TGCAGCGTTGAAGGTCGGTCAGGGGGTACGTACGAGCAGTACTTC,CSVEGRSGGTYEQYF
TRBV12-3/TRBV12-4,-,many,TRBJ1-1,TGTGCCAGCAGTTTAGCACAGGGTTACACTGAAGCTTTCTTT,CASSLAQGYTEAFF
TRBV5-6,-,-,TRBJ2-7,TGTGCCAGCAGCTTAGATCCATTCTACGAGCAGTACTTC,CASSLDPFYEQYF
TRBV6-2/TRBV6-3,-,-,TRBJ2-7,TGTGCCAGCAGTTACTCGAAACGGGGCTCCTACGAGCAGTACTTC,CASSYSKRGSYEQYF
TRBV4-1,-,-,TRBJ1-4,TGCGCCAGCAGCCAAGATAGAGGGGGGGAAAATGAAAAACTGTTTTTT,CASSQDRGGENEKLFF
TRBV12-3/TRBV12-4,-,few,TRBJ1-1,TGTGCCAGCACATCCCCGCGTGGCAGGAACACTGAAGCTTTCTTT,CASTSPRGRNTEAFF
TRBV7-2,TRBD2,few,TRBJ2-1,TGTGCCAGCAGCTCCCTTTGGGGCGGGAGGACCTACAATGAGCAGTTCTTC,CASSSLWGGRTYNEQFF
TRBV5-1,-,many,TRBJ2-2,TGCGCCAGCAGCTTTGGCCAGGGTAGCACCGGGGAGCTGTTTTTT,CASSFGQGSTGELFF
TRBV20-1,TRBD1,few,TRBJ2-1,TGCAGTGCTAGAGGAATACAGGGGGGCAATGAGCAGTTCTTC,CSARGIQGGNEQFF
TRBV12-3/TRBV12-4,-,many,TRBJ2-1,TGTGCCAGCAGTTCATACGCTTGGGTTATGGGTGAGCAGTTCTTC,CASSSYAWVMGEQFF
TRBV6-1,TRBD1,many,TRBJ1-5,TGTGCCAGCAGCCGACAGGGATCAGGCAATCAGCCCCAGCATTTT,CASSRQGSGNQPQHF
TRBV29-1,TRBD1,-,TRBJ2-3,TGCAGCGTCGAAACCGGGACAGGGGACGGAACTAGCTCAGATACGCAGTATTTT,CSVETGTGDGTSSDTQYF
TRBV30,-,-,TRBJ2-2,TGTGCCTGGAGTGGGACAACGAACACCGGGGAGCTGTTTTTT,CAWSGTTNTGELFF
TRBV20-1,TRBD2,-,TRBJ2-5,TGCAGTGCAATTGGACTAGCGAGCCAAGAGACCCAGTACTTC,CSAIGLASQETQYF
TRBV19,TRBD1,few,TRBJ1-5,TGTGCCAGTACCGGGACAGGGGGCAATCAGCCCCAGCATTTT,CASTGTGGNQPQHF
TRBV20-1,TRBD2,few,TRBJ2-1,TGCAGTGCTAGAGATTGGGGAGCGGGAGGGCTCTCCTACAATGAGCAGTTCTTC,CSARDWGAGGLSYNEQFF
TRBV20-1,-,few,TRBJ2-2,TGCAGTGGTACGGAGCGGAACACCGGGGAGCTGTTTTTT,CSGTERNTGELFF
TRBV4-1,TRBD1,-,TRBJ2-1,TGCGCCAGCAGCCAACGGGACAGGGAGATGGTTGAGCAGTTCTTC,CASSQRDREMVEQFF
TRBV11-2,-,few,TRBJ2-5,TGTGCCAGCAGCCAAAAAAACCGGCAAGAGACCCAGTACTTC,CASSQKNRQETQYF
TRBV6-5,TRBD2,-,TRBJ2-3,TGTGCCAGCAGTACTAGCGCGAGCGATGGGGGAACGCAGTATTTT,CASSTSASDGGTQYF
TRBV7-6,TRBD1,-,TRBJ2-1,TGTGCCAGCAGCCTCCCGGGACAGAATGAGCAGTTCTTC,CASSLPGQNEQFF
TRBV7-2,TRBD2,-,TRBJ2-1,TGTGCCAGCAGCATGGGACTAGCGGGGGTTGATGAGCAGTTCTTC,CASSMGLAGVDEQFF
TRBV20-1,TRBD1,many,TRBJ2-3,TGCAGTGCTAGGAGCCCCACAGGGGGGTTGCAGTATTTT,CSARSPTGGLQYF
TRBV12-3/TRBV12-4,-,many,TRBJ1-1,TGTGCCAGCAGTTTAAGAGGACAGCCTGAAGCTTTCTTT,CASSLRGQPEAFF
TRBV5-1,TRBD1,many,TRBJ2-3,TGCGCCAGCAGCTTCCGGGACAGCGACACAGATACGCAGTATTTT,CASSFRDSDTDTQYF
TRBV15,-,many,TRBJ1-2,TGTGCCACCAGCAGAGACAGGGCCCAGGGTGGCTACACCTTC,CATSRDRAQGGYTF
TRBV5-6,-,-,TRBJ2-2,TGTGCCAGCAGCGGGGGCAGGACCACGAACACCGGGGAGCTGTTTTTT,CASSGGRTTNTGELFF
TRBV7-8,-,many,TRBJ1-6,TGTGCCAGCAGCTCTCCCCACAGTAATTCACCCCTCCACTTT,CASSSPHSNSPLHF
TRBV11-2,-,few,TRBJ2-5,TGTGCCAGCAGCCTGGGTGATGCACACAAAGAGACCCAGTACTTC,CASSLGDAHKETQYF
TRBV28,-,few,TRBJ2-1,TGTGCCAGCAGTGGGGAACGGCAGTTCTTC,CASSGERQFF
TRBV7-9,-,-,TRBJ2-2,TGTGCCAGCAGCTCCCGAACCAGGAACACCGGGGAGCTGTTTTTT,CASSSRTRNTGELFF
TRBV6-5,-,many,TRBJ1-3,TGTGCCAGCAGTTACTCCGCTTTGGGGTCTGGAAACACCATATATTTT,CASSYSALGSGNTIYF
TRBV7-9,-,-,TRBJ2-7,TGTGCCAGCGGGCTAACCTACGAGCAGTACTTC,CASGLTYEQYF
TRBV13,-,many,TRBJ1-2,TGTGCCAGCAGTCGGCCAGGGTATGGCTACACCTTC,CASSRPGYGYTF
TRBV5-4,-,-,TRBJ2-3,TGTGCCAGCAGCCCCCCGGTGGGCGGAAGCACAGATACGCAGTATTTT,CASSPPVGGSTDTQYF
TRBV2,-,-,TRBJ2-3,TGTGCCAGCAGTGAGGGAACGGGAAGAGCGCATACGCAGTATTTT,CASSEGTGRAHTQYF
TRBV20-1,-,many,TRBJ2-7,TGCAGTGCCGGCTACGAGCAGTACTTC,CSAGYEQYF
TRBV5-6,-,-,TRBJ2-3,TGTGCCAGCAGCTTGAAGAGACATAGGACAGATACGCAGTATTTT,CASSLKRHRTDTQYF
TRBV27,-,-,TRBJ2-4,TGTGCCAGCGGTCACAGGGAAAGGGGGGTACAGGCCAAAAACATTCAGTACTTC,CASGHRERGVQAKNIQYF
TRBV14,-,few,TRBJ1-2,TGTGCCAGCAGCCAAGTAGGTTACGGCGGCTACACCTTC,CASSQVGYGGYTF
TRBV11-2,-,-,TRBJ2-5,TGTGCCAGCAGCCAAGGAGGGGTGGGGGAGACCCAGTACTTC,CASSQGGVGETQYF